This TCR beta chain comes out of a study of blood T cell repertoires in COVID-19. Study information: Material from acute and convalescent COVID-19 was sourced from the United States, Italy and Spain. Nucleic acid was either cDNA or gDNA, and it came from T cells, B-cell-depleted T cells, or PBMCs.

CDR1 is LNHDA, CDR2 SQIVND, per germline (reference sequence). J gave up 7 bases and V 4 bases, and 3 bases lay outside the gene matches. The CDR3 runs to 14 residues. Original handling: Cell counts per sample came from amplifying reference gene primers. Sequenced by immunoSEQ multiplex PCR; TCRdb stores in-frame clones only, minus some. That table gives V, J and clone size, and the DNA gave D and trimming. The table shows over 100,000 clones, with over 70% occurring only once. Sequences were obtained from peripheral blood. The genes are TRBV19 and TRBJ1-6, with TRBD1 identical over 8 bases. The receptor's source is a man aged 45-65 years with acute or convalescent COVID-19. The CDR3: CASSTGQGNSPLHF. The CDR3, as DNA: TGTGCCAGTAGTACCGGACAGGGAAATTCACCCCTCCACTTT.